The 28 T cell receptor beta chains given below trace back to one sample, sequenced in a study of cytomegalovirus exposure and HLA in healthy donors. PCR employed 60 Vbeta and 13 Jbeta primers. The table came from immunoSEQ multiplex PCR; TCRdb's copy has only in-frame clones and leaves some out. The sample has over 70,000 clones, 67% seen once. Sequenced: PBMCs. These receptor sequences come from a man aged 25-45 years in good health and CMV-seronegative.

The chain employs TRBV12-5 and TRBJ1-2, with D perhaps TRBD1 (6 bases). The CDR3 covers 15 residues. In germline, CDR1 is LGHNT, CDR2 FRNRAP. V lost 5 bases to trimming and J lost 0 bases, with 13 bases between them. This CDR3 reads CASGTRTAANYGYTF. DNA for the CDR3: TGTGCTAGTGGTACCCGGACAGCTGCTAACTATGGCTACACCTTC.

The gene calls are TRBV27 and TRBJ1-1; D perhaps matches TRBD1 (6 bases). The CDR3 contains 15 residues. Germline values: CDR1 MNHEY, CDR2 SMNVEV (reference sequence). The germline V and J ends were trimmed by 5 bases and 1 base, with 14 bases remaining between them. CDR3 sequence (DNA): TGTGCCAGCAGTCCCAGGGGCCACCAGAACACTGAAGCTTTCTTT. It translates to CASSPRGHQNTEAFF.

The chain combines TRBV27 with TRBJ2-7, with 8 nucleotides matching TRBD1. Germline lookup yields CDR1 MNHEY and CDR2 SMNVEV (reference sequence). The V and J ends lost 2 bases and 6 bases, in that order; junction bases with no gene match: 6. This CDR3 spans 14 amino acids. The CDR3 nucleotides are TGTGCCAGCAGTTTAGTAGGGACAGGCTTCGAGCAGTACTTC. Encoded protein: CASSLVGTGFEQYF.

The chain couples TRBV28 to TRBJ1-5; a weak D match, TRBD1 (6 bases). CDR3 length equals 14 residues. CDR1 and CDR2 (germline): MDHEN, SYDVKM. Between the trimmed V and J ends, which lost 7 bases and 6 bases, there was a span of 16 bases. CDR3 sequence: CASKASVRGQPQHF. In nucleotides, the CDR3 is TGTGCCAGCAAGGCCTCGGTCAGGGGTCAGCCCCAGCATTTT.

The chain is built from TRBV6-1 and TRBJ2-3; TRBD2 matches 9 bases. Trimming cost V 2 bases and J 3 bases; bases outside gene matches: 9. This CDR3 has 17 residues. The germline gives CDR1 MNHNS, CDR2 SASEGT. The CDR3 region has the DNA TGTGCCAGCAGTGAATCCCTAGCGGGATGGGGTACAGATACGCAGTATTTT. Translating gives CASSESLAGWGTDTQYF.

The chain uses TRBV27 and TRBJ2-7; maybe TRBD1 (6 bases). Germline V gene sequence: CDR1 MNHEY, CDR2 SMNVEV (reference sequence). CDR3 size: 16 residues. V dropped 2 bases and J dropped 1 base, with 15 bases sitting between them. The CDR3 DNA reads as TGTGCCAGCAGTTTACTAGGACAGAGTTTTTCCTACGAGCAGTACTTC. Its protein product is CASSLLGQSFSYEQYF.

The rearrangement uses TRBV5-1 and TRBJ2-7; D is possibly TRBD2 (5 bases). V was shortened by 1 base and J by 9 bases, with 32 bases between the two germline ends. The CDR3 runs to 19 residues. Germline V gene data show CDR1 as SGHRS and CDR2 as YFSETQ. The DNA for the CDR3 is TGCGCCAGCAGCTTGTACACGGGATATTACCTCTCTACGAGCAAGGGGCAGTACTTC. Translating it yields CASSLYTGYYLSTSKGQYF.

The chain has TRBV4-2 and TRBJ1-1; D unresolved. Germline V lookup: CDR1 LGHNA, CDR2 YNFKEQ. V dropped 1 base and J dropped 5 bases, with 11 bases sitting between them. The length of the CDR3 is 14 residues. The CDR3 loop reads CASSQVSGSTEAFF. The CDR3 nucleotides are TGTGCCAGCAGCCAAGTTTCGGGGAGTACTGAAGCTTTCTTT.

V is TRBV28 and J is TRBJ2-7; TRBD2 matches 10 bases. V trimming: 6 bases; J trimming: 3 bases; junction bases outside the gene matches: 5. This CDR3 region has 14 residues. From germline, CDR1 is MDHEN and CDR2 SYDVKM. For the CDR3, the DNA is TGTGCCAGCAGACGGCTAGCGGGAGTCTACGAGCAGTACTTC. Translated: CASRRLAGVYEQYF.

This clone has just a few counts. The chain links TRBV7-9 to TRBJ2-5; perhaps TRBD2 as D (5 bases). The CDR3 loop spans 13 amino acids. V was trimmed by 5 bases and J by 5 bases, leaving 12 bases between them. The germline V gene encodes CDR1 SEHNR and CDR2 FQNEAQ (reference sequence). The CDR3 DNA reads TGTGCCAGCAGCGCTACTAGTGACGAGACCCAGTACTTC. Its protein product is CASSATSDETQYF.

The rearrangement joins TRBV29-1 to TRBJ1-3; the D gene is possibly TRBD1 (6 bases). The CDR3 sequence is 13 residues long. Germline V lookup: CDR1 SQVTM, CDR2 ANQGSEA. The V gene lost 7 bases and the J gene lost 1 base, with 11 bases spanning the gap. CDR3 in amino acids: CSGSRGSGNTIYF. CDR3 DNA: TGCAGCGGTAGCAGGGGATCTGGAAACACCATATATTTT.

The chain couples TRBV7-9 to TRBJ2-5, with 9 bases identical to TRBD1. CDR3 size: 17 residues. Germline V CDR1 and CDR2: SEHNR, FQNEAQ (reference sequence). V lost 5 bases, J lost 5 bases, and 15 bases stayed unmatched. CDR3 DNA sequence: TGTGCCAGCAGCGCTCCCTTCAGGGACAGGGCTTCGGAGACCCAGTACTTC. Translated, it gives CASSAPFRDRASETQYF.

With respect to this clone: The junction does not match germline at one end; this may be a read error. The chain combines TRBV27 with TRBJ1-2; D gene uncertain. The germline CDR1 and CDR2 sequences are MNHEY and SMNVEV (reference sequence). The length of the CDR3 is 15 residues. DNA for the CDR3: TGTGCCAGCAGGCTCGCCCGAGATGCGGTTCATGGCTACCCCTTC. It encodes CASRLARDAVHGYPF.

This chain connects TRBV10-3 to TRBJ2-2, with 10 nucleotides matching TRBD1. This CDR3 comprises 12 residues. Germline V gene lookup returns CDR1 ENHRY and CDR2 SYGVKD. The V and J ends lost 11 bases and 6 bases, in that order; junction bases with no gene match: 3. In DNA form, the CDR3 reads TGTGCCGTAGGACAGGGGGCCGGGGAGCTGTTTTTT. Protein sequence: CAVGQGAGELFF.

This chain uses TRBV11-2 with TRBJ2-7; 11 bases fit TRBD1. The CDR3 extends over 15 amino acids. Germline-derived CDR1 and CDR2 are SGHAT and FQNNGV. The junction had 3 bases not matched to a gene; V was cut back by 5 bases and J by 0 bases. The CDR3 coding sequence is TGTGCCAGCAGCCCCGGGACAGGGGGCTCCTACGAGCAGTACTTC. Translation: CASSPGTGGSYEQYF.

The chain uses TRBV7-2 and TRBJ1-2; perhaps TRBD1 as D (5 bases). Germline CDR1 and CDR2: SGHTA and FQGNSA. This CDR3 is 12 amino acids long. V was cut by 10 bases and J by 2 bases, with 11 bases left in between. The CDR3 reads CATGEGNYGYTF. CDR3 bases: TGTGCCACGGGGGAGGGAAACTATGGCTACACCTTC.

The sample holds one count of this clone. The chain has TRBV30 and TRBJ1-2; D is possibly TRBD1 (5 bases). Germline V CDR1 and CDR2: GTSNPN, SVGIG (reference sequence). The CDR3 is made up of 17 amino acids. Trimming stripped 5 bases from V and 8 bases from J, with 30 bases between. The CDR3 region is CAWRDSGQGRGVYGYTF. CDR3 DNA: TGTGCCTGGCGTGACTCCGGCCAGGGTCGAGGAGTTTACGGCTACACCTTC.

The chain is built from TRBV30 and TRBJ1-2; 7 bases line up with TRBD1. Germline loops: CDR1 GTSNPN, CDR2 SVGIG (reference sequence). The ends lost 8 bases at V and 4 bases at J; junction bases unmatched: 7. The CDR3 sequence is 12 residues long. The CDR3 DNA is TGTGCCCGGACAGGCGATCCCTATGGCTACACCTTC. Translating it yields CARTGDPYGYTF.

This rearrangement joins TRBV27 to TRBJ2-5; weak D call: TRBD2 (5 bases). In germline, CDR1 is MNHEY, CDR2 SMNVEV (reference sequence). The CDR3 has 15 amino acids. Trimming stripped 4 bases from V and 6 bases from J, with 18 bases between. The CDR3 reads CASSSPTRDRKTQYF. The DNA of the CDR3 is TGTGCCAGCAGTTCCCCCACACGGGATCGAAAGACCCAGTACTTC.

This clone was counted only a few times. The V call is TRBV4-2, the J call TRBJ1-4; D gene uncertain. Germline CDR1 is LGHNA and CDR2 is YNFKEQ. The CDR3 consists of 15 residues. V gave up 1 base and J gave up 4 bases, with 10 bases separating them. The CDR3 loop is CASSQGEGNNEKLFF. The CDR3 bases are TGTGCCAGCAGCCAAGGAGAGGGAAATAATGAAAAACTGTTTTTT.

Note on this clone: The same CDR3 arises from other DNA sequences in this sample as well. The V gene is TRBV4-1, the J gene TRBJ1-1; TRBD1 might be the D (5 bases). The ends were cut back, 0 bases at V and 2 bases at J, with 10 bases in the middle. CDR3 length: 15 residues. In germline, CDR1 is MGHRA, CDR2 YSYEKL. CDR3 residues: CASSQDQGLNTEAFF. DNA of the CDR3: TGCGCCAGCAGCCAAGATCAGGGCTTAAACACTGAAGCTTTCTTT.

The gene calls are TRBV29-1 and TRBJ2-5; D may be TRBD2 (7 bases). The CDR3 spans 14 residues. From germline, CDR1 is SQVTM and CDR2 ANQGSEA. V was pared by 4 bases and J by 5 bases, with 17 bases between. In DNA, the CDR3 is TGCAGCGTTGGGAGTGGGGGGGCGGTGGAGACCCAGTACTTC. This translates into CSVGSGGAVETQYF.

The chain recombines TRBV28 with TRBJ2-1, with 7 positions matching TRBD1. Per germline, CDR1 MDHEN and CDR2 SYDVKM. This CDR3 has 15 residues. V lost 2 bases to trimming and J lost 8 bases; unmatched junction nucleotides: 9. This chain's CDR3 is CASSLEGGAEDEQFF. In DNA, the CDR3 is TGTGCCAGCAGTTTAGAAGGGGGCGCAGAGGATGAGCAGTTCTTC.

The DNA of the CDR3 is TGTGCCAGCAGCTTACAAACAGGGATCCTGAAAGAAAAACTGTTTTTT. It specifies CASSLQTGILKEKLFF. The gene calls are TRBV7-9 and TRBJ1-4, with D tentatively TRBD1 (6 bases). Germline V lookup: CDR1 SEHNR, CDR2 FQNEAQ (reference sequence). The CDR3 is 16 amino acids. The V gene lost 2 bases and the J gene lost 8 bases, with 18 bases spanning the gap.

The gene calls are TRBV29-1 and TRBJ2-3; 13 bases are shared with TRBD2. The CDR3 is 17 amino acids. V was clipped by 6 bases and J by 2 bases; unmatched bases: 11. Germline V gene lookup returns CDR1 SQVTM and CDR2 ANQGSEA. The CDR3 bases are TGCAGCGTGGGGGACGGTGGGACTAGCGGGGCCACAGATACGCAGTATTTT. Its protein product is CSVGDGGTSGATDTQYF.

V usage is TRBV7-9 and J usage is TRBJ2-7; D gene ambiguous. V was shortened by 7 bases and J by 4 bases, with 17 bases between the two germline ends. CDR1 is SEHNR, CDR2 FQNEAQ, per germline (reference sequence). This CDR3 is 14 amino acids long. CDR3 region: CASTPREAPYEQYF. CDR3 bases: TGTGCCAGCACCCCTCGAGAGGCCCCATACGAGCAGTACTTC.

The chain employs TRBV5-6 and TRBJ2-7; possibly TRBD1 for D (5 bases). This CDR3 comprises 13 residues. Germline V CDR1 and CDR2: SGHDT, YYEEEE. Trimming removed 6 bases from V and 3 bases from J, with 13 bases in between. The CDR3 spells CASTRGGYYEQYF. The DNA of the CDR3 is TGTGCCAGCACTAGGGGCGGATACTACGAGCAGTACTTC.

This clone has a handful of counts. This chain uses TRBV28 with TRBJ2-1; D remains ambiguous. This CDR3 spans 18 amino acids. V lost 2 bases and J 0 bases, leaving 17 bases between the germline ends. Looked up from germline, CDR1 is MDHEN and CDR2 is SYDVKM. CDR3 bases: TGTGCCAGCAGTTTACCGACTCAGAGGCCAAGCTCCTACAATGAGCAGTTCTTC. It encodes CASSLPTQRPSSYNEQFF.